The 20 T cell receptor beta chains in this list originate from one sample, sequenced in a study of cytomegalovirus exposure and HLA in healthy donors (dated by TCRdb to 2017 to 2019). Library preparation used the immunoSEQ multiplex PCR assay. The multiplex PCR relied on a mix of 60 forward primers for TCR Vbeta segments and 13 reverse primers for TCR Jbeta segments. TCRdb took over this immuneACCESS table, retaining in-frame rearrangements with V and J assigned. Such tables are incomplete; in checked studies, under half of the missing clones stem from an unresolved V gene, and the remainder is unexplained. For this sample there are approximately 200,000 clones; 79% appear just once. The ten largest clones take up 1.6% of the sample. Specimen: PBMCs. The receptor source for this set is a young woman in good health and CMV-seronegative.

This clone was detected only a few times. The chain carries TRBV29-1 and TRBJ1-1; 7 positions agree with TRBD1. Germline V gives CDR1 SQVTM, CDR2 ANQGSEA. CDR3 length: 13 residues. V dropped 7 bases and J dropped 3; count of bases not matched to a gene: 8. The CDR3 spells CSGEGALDTEAFF. CDR3 DNA sequence: TGCAGCGGTGAGGGGGCGCTTGACACTGAAGCTTTCTTT.

In its sample, this clone was seen once. The chain uses TRBV6-5 and TRBJ2-1; TRBD1 matches at 9 bases. Trimming took 2 bases from V and 3 from J; bases not matched to a gene: 5. The CDR3 contains 16 residues. Germline loops: CDR1 MNHEY, CDR2 SVGAGI. The CDR3: CASSYGQGSGYNEQFF. In DNA, the CDR3 is TGTGCCAGCAGTTACGGACAGGGGTCGGGCTACAATGAGCAGTTCTTC.

The chain recombines TRBV4-1 with TRBJ2-1; TRBD1 might be the D (5 bases). V was cut by 0 bases and J by 8 bases, with 5 bases left in between. This CDR3 comprises 12 residues. Germline V gives CDR1 MGHRA, CDR2 YSYEKL. The CDR3 spells CASSQEGDEQFF. The DNA of the CDR3 is TGCGCCAGCAGCCAAGAAGGGGATGAGCAGTTCTTC.

This chain uses TRBV7-2 with TRBJ2-1, with 12 bases aligning to TRBD1. Germline V gene sequence: CDR1 SGHTA, CDR2 FQGNSA. The CDR3 sequence is 16 residues long. Trimming at V came to 5 bases and at J to 10 bases, leaving 12 bases not matched to a gene. The CDR3, as DNA: TGTGCCAGCAGCATAGACGGGACAGGGGGCGCAAGGGAGCAGTTCTTC. This codes for CASSIDGTGGAREQFF.

The chain combines TRBV6-5 with TRBJ1-2; no firm D call. V was pared by 4 bases and J by 8 bases, with 8 bases between. The CDR3 covers 11 residues. CDR1 and CDR2 (germline): MNHEY, SVGAGI. CDR3 residues: CASSSQWGYTF. CDR3 sequence (DNA): TGTGCCAGCAGTTCACAATGGGGCTACACCTTC.

About this clone: One end of the junction fails to match germline, which may point to a read error. The chain links TRBV5-1 to TRBJ1-4, with unresolved D. The CDR3 consists of 15 residues. Germline lookup yields CDR1 SGHRS and CDR2 YFSETQ. CDR3 coding DNA: TGCGCCAACAGCCCTTTGGGTCGGGTTAATGAAAAACTGTTTTTT. Protein product: CANSPLGRVNEKLFF.

This chain uses TRBV6-5 with TRBJ1-5; weak D call: TRBD1 (5 bases). Germline V CDR1 and CDR2: MNHEY, SVGAGI. The CDR3 is made up of 15 amino acids. Between the trimmed V and J ends, which lost 6 bases and 0 bases, there was a span of 12 bases. The CDR3 nucleotides read TGTGCCAGCAGCACAGGACGCTATAGCAATCAGCCCCAGCATTTT. Its protein product is CASSTGRYSNQPQHF.

V usage is TRBV7-3 and J usage is TRBJ2-1; the match to TRBD2 covers 12 bases. J was trimmed by 9 bases and V by 5 bases; bases with no gene match: 8. The CDR3 consists of 15 residues. In germline, CDR1 is SGHTA, CDR2 FQGTGA. The CDR3 region has the DNA TGTGCCAGCAGCCCCACGGCTAGCGGGGGGGGTGAGCAGTTCTTC. Its protein product is CASSPTASGGGEQFF.

The chain couples TRBV28 to TRBJ1-5; D is undetermined. Germline CDR1 is MDHEN and CDR2 is SYDVKM. This CDR3 is 13 amino acids long. The ends were cut back, 2 bases at V and 1 base at J, with 3 bases in the middle. The DNA of the CDR3 is TGTGCCAGCAGTTTACGGAGCAATCAGCCCCAGCATTTT. It translates to CASSLRSNQPQHF.

The V call is TRBV2, the J call TRBJ2-5; D call uncertain. The ends were cut back, 8 bases at V and 2 bases at J, with 9 bases in the middle. Germline values: CDR1 SNHLY, CDR2 FYNNEI. The CDR3 is 12 residues long. The CDR3 protein is CASGALQETQYF. The CDR3 region has the DNA TGTGCCAGCGGTGCCCTACAAGAGACCCAGTACTTC.

This chain uses TRBV7-3 with TRBJ2-1, with D possibly TRBD2 on 6 matching bases. The CDR3 is 16 amino acids. Germline loops: CDR1 SGHTA, CDR2 FQGTGA. Trimming removed 4 bases from V and 2 bases from J, with 15 bases in between. The CDR3 is CASSSTLAAAYNEQFF. DNA of the CDR3: TGTGCCAGCAGCTCAACGTTAGCGGCAGCCTACAATGAGCAGTTCTTC.

The rearrangement joins TRBV6-5 to TRBJ1-6, with D possibly being TRBD1 (5 bases). Trimming pared 8 bases from V and 10 bases from J, leaving 18 bases between. The CDR3 has 14 amino acids. Germline lookup yields CDR1 MNHEY and CDR2 SVGAGI. The CDR3 nucleotides read TGTGCCAGCGGATCCGACGGGGGGAACTCACCCCTCCACTTT. It specifies CASGSDGGNSPLHF.

This clone was seen only once. The V and J genes are TRBV19 and TRBJ1-4; D possibly corresponds to TRBD1 (6 bases). The CDR3 covers 14 residues. Germline lookup yields CDR1 LNHDA and CDR2 SQIVND (reference sequence). V gave up 4 bases and J gave up 8 bases, with 14 bases separating them. As DNA, the CDR3 is TGTGCCAGTAGTACCGGGCAGGGGCTCGAAAAACTGTTTTTT. Its translation: CASSTGQGLEKLFF.

This chain connects TRBV19 to TRBJ1-5; a possible D gene is TRBD1 (5 bases). The CDR3 totals 15 residues. Trimming stripped 3 bases from V and 5 bases from J, with 14 bases between. Germline V gene sequence: CDR1 LNHDA, CDR2 SQIVND (reference sequence). The CDR3 region is CASSMAWTSHQPQHF. In nucleotides, the CDR3 is TGTGCCAGTAGTATGGCTTGGACATCCCATCAGCCCCAGCATTTT.

DNA for the CDR3: TGTGCCAGCAGTGAAGGCGTGCAGCCCCAGCATTTT. Translation: CASSEGVQPQHF. The chain carries TRBV2 and TRBJ1-5; the D is unclear. In germline, CDR1 is SNHLY, CDR2 FYNNEI. The V end was cut by 1 base, the J end by 7 bases, with 5 bases between. The CDR3 has 12 residues.

This clone was found a few times. This rearrangement joins TRBV19 to TRBJ1-4, with D hard to call. This CDR3 comprises 15 residues. The V gene's germline CDR1 is LNHDA and CDR2 SQIVND (reference sequence). The ends were cut back, 0 bases at V and 4 bases at J, with 9 bases in the middle. This chain's CDR3 is CASSIDGWSNEKLFF. The CDR3 nucleotides are TGTGCCAGTAGTATAGATGGCTGGAGTAATGAAAAACTGTTTTTT.

The V and J genes are TRBV5-1 and TRBJ1-2, with TRBD1 as a possible D gene (5 bases). CDR1 is SGHRS and CDR2 is YFSETQ in the germline V gene. Trimming took off 2 bases at V and 7 bases at J, with 15 bases between the two ends. The CDR3 runs to 14 residues. The CDR3 here is CASSFGRGTGGYTF. Here the CDR3 DNA reads TGCGCCAGCAGCTTTGGTAGGGGCACAGGTGGCTACACCTTC. The entire variable domain, with the rest obtained from reference TRBV5-1 and TRBJ1-2, is as follows: KAGVTQTPRYLIKTRGQQVTLSCSPISGHRSVSWYQQTPGQGLQFLFEYFSETQRNKGNFPGRFSGRQFSNSRSEMNVSTLELGDSALYLCASSFGRGTGGYTFGSGTRLTVV.

This clone was detected only once. The chain combines TRBV4-3 with TRBJ2-1; D unresolved. The CDR3 covers 13 residues. From germline, CDR1 is LGHNA and CDR2 YSLEER. Trimming shortened V by 0 bases and J by 8 bases, and 8 bases separated the two germline ends. DNA of the CDR3: TGCGCCAGCAGCCAAGATATTCGAGATGAGCAGTTCTTC. Its protein product is CASSQDIRDEQFF.

The V call is TRBV19, the J call TRBJ1-1, with D unclear. There are 12 residues in the CDR3. V was trimmed by 6 bases and J by 0 bases, leaving 5 bases between them. The germline gives CDR1 LNHDA, CDR2 SQIVND (reference sequence). CDR3 amino acids: CASRTLNTEAFF. The CDR3 DNA follows: TGTGCCAGTAGGACATTGAACACTGAAGCTTTCTTT.

V usage is TRBV10-1 and J usage is TRBJ2-1; tentatively, D is TRBD2 (6 bases). The CDR3 spans 17 residues. Germline CDR1 is WNHNN and CDR2 is SYGVQD (reference sequence). Deletions cut 0 bases from V and 6 bases from J, with 18 bases between. The DNA of the CDR3 is TGCGCCAGCAGTGAGTCGACGGGGGAGCCCCCTTCCAATGAGCAGTTCTTC. Translated, it gives CASSESTGEPPSNEQFF.